The 10 T cell receptor beta chains in this list originate from one sample, sequenced in a study of T-cell memory formation after mild COVID-19. TCRdb reprocessed the 5' RACE reads with MiXCR, giving one entry per CDR3 protein. The sample lists around 470,000 distinct CDR3 sequences, 20% occurring once. Sequenced sample: PBMCs or a T cell subset sorted from them (not recorded which). Every receptor here comes from an adult woman who had mild COVID-19 (a few samples of this study predate the infection). Cell type and time point are not known.

There are a few counts of this clonotype. The chain employs TRBV5-1 and TRBJ1-2; D is undetermined. This CDR3 spans 13 amino acids. V was cut by 0 bases and J by 5 bases, with 8 bases left in between. Germline V CDR1 and CDR2: SGHRS, YFSETQ. The CDR3 DNA reads TGCGCCAGCAGCTTGGCCGTCGAATATGGCTACACCTTC. Protein product: CASSLAVEYGYTF. Complete variable domain (other parts from reference TRBV5-1 and TRBJ1-2): KAGVTQTPRYLIKTRGQQVTLSCSPISGHRSVSWYQQTPGQGLQFLFEYFSETQRNKGNFPGRFSGRQFSNSRSEMNVSTLELGDSALYLCASSLAVEYGYTFGSGTRLTVV.

The chain carries TRBV12-3 or TRBV12-4 and TRBJ2-5; D is perhaps TRBD2 (6 bases). This CDR3 is built from 13 residues. Trimming took off 6 bases at V and 5 bases at J, with 13 bases between the two ends. CDR3 residues: CASRTDSGETQYF. CDR3 DNA sequence: TGTGCCAGCAGGACCGACAGCGGGGAGACCCAGTACTTC.

This clonotype was counted only a few times. The rearrangement uses TRBV6-1 and TRBJ2-7; D call uncertain. The CDR3 sequence is 11 residues long. The germline V gene encodes CDR1 MNHNS and CDR2 SASEGT. The V gene lost 6 bases and the J gene lost 5 bases, with 8 bases spanning the gap. CDR3 bases: TGTGCCAGCAGAATAAACGACGAGCAGTACTTC. Amino acids: CASRINDEQYF.

The chain couples TRBV25-1 to TRBJ2-5; D possibly uses TRBD1 or TRBD2 (6 bases each). Germline lookup yields CDR1 MGHDK and CDR2 SYGVNS. Trimming shortened V by 6 bases and J by 2 bases, and 16 bases separated the two germline ends. This CDR3 has 15 residues. CDR3 nucleotide sequence: TGTGCCAGCAGGAGAAGGGGGACTGCGCAAGAGACCCAGTACTTC. Translation: CASRRRGTAQETQYF.

The chain links TRBV5-1 to TRBJ1-1; tentatively, D is TRBD1 (5 bases). The CDR3 contains 13 residues. The V gene's germline CDR1 is SGHRS and CDR2 YFSETQ. Trimming stripped 5 bases from V and 7 bases from J, with 15 bases between. The CDR3: CASRAAGAIEAFF. The CDR3 DNA reads TGCGCCAGCAGGGCGGCTGGGGCGATTGAAGCTTTCTTT.

This clonotype was observed a few times. This chain uses TRBV3-1 with TRBJ2-5; 13 bases line up with TRBD2. The CDR3 has 17 amino acids. The junction had 5 bases not matched to a gene; V was cut back by 1 base and J by 3 bases. The germline gives CDR1 LGHDT, CDR2 YNNKEL (reference sequence). CDR3 in DNA: TGTGCCAGCAGCCAAGGACTAGCGGGAGGTTCTGAAGAGACCCAGTACTTC. This gives the protein CASSQGLAGGSEETQYF.

The rearrangement links TRBV29-1 to TRBJ2-7, with D maybe TRBD2 (6 bases). CDR1 SQVTM and CDR2 ANQGSEA come from the germline V gene. The CDR3 contains 13 residues. Trimming took 7 bases from V and 2 from J, leaving 15 bases between them. The CDR3 loop is CSGSRDGTYEQYF. The CDR3 DNA is TGCAGCGGGTCGCGGGATGGGACCTACGAGCAGTACTTC.

This clonotype was counted only a few times. The genes are TRBV29-1 and TRBJ2-7, with D possibly TRBD1 on 5 matching bases. The CDR3 loop spans 12 amino acids. The V gene's germline CDR1 is SQVTM and CDR2 ANQGSEA. Deletions cut 8 bases from V and 2 bases from J, with 13 bases between. For the CDR3, the DNA is TGCAGCACAATGACAGAGCCCTACGAGCAGTACTTC. It specifies CSTMTEPYEQYF.

This clonotype was observed at least ten times. The chain links TRBV5-1 to TRBJ2-3; 9 nucleotides match TRBD2. The V segment lost 4 bases and the J segment 3 bases; nucleotides outside the gene matches: 9. The CDR3 spans 16 residues. The germline gives CDR1 SGHRS, CDR2 YFSETQ. As DNA, the CDR3 is TGCGCCAGCAGCCCTGGAGGGCTAGCGGGGACAGATACGCAGTATTTT. It translates to CASSPGGLAGTDTQYF.

This clonotype has only a few counts. This sequence joins TRBV2 and TRBJ2-2; perhaps D is TRBD1 or TRBD2 (5 bases each). The CDR3 consists of 14 residues. Germline-derived CDR1 and CDR2 are SNHLY and FYNNEI. With 7 bases removed from V and 2 bases from J, the gap between germline ends came to 11 bases. The CDR3 protein is CASTGTVNTGELFF. DNA for the CDR3: TGTGCCAGCACCGGGACGGTAAACACCGGGGAGCTGTTTTTT. The variable domain in full, completed from reference TRBV2 and TRBJ2-2, reads EPEVTQTPSHQVTQMGQEVILRCVPISNHLYFYWYRQILGQKVEFLVSFYNNEISEKSEIFDDQFSVERPDGSNFTLKIRSTKLEDSAMYFCASTGTVNTGELFFGEGSRLTVL.